Shown below are 4 T cell receptor beta chains from a single sample sequenced in a study of cytomegalovirus exposure and HLA in healthy donors. Primers: 60 Vbeta forward and 13 Jbeta reverse. This table comes from immunoSEQ multiplex PCR, and its TCRdb copy is limited to in-frame clones, with some not included. The repertoire holds some 79,000 clones, with around 66% as singletons. The sequenced sample consisted of PBMCs. The receptors shown here come from a middle-aged woman in good health and CMV-seropositive.

This chain uses TRBV29-1 with TRBJ1-2, with TRBD1 matching over 8 bases. The V gene's germline CDR1 is SQVTM and CDR2 ANQGSEA. The CDR3 has 15 amino acids. The junction had 9 bases not matched to a gene; V was cut back by 2 bases and J by 4 bases. The CDR3 sequence: CSVEFSGGEGYGYTF. The CDR3 region has the DNA TGCAGCGTTGAATTTTCAGGGGGCGAGGGCTATGGCTACACCTTC. The full variable domain, with the rest looked up from reference TRBV29-1 and TRBJ1-2, is SAVISQKPSRDICQRGTSLTIQCQVDSQVTMMFWYRQQPGQSLTLIATANQGSEATYESGFVIDKFPISRPNLTFSTLTVSNMSPEDSSIYLCSVEFSGGEGYGYTFGSGTRLTVV.

The chain employs TRBV5-4 and TRBJ2-1; 7 bases map to TRBD2. Trimming at V came to 4 bases and at J to 2 bases, leaving 3 bases not matched to a gene. CDR1 and CDR2 from the germline V gene are SGHNT and YYREEE (reference sequence). The CDR3 sequence is 14 residues long. The CDR3 protein is CASSPGLAYNEQFF. The DNA for the CDR3 is TGTGCCAGCAGCCCAGGACTAGCCTACAATGAGCAGTTCTTC.

V usage is TRBV7-2 and J usage is TRBJ2-5; 8 positions match TRBD1. CDR1 is SGHTA and CDR2 is FQGNSA in the germline V gene. The length of the CDR3 is 15 residues. The V and J ends lost 2 bases and 5 bases, in that order; junction bases with no gene match: 7. In DNA form, the CDR3 reads TGTGCCAGCAGCTTACCTCAGGGGGCTCAGGAGACCCAGTACTTC. Residues: CASSLPQGAQETQYF.

The chain combines TRBV11-1 with TRBJ2-5; D is perhaps TRBD1 (6 bases). This CDR3 contains 15 residues. Deletions cut 4 bases from V and 5 bases from J, with 17 bases between. The germline V gene has CDR1 SGHAT and CDR2 FQDESV (reference sequence). Here the CDR3 DNA reads TGTGCCAGCAGCTACCAGGGGTACGCGGTGGAGACCCAGTACTTC. Amino acid sequence: CASSYQGYAVETQYF.